A selection of T cell receptor beta chains follows, all from one sample in a study of CD8+CD57+ T cells in acquired aplastic anemia. TCRdb re-called the reads with MiXCR, one entry per CDR3 protein. Counted here are roughly 130,000 distinct CDR3 sequences, more than 40% occurring once; the ten biggest clones make up 2% to 3%. The sequencing input was sorted CD4+, CD8+, or CD8+CD57+ T cells (not recorded which) from PBMCs. The receptors stem from a human donor in good health, serving as a control. The CDR3 runs from the conserved cysteine through the conserved F or W. A D gene is named only where the DNA matches it firmly. Clone size appears in some rows only: once, few, many, or a class for an expanded clone.

TRBV12-3/TRBV12-4,-,TRBJ2-7,TRBD1,CASSLGQGAEEQYF,TGTGCCAGCAGTTTGGGACAGGGGGCGGAGGAGCAGTACTTC
TRBV10-3,-,TRBJ1-1,-,CAISESRTNTEAFF,TGTGCCATCAGTGAGTCGAGAACGAACACTGAAGCTTTCTTT
TRBV20-1,-,TRBJ2-1,-,CSARLLVGGHAYNEQFF,TGCAGTGCTAGACTCTTGGTAGGGGGACATGCCTACAATGAGCAGTTCTTC
TRBV11-2,-,TRBJ2-3,-,CASSFDLSTDTQYF,TGTGCCAGCAGCTTTGACCTTAGCACAGATACGCAGTATTTT
TRBV6-5,many,TRBJ1-2,TRBD1,CASSYADRVPYGYTF,TGTGCCAGCAGTTACGCGGACAGGGTTCCTTATGGCTACACCTTC
TRBV24-1,-,TRBJ2-1,TRBD2,CATSDSEGLAGGYNEQSF,TGTGCCACCAGTGATTCAGAGGGACTAGCGGGGGGGTACAATGAGCAGTCCTTC
TRBV10-3,-,TRBJ1-1,TRBD1,CAIGQGLEAFF,TGTGCCATTGGACAGGGCCTTGAAGCTTTCTTT
TRBV19,few,TRBJ2-1,-,CASSIELSYNEQFF,TGTGCCAGTAGTATCGAACTATCCTACAATGAGCAGTTCTTC
TRBV24-1,-,TRBJ2-3,TRBD1,CATSGQGTDTQYF,TGTGCCACCAGCGGACAGGGCACAGATACGCAGTATTTT
TRBV25-1,few,TRBJ2-1,-,CASSASRGLSYNEQFF,TGTGCCAGCAGTGCGAGTCGGGGTCTTTCCTACAATGAGCAGTTCTTC
TRBV2,once,TRBJ1-5,TRBD1,CASSGDSKQSAQHF,TGTGCCAGCAGTGGGGACAGTAAACAATCAGCCCAGCATTTT
TRBV6-1,many,TRBJ1-6,-,CASRRTDNSPLHF,TGTGCCAGCAGAAGGACCGATAATTCACCCCTCCACTTT
TRBV25-1,-,TRBJ2-1,-,CASSEYRGPIAEQFF,TGTGCCAGCAGTGAATATCGAGGGCCGATAGCTGAGCAGTTCTTC
TRBV5-1,many,TRBJ2-7,-,CASSKDRIYEQYF,TGCGCCAGCAGCAAAGACAGAATCTACGAGCAGTACTTC
TRBV4-2,few,TRBJ1-5,-,CASSPGPPGFRSNQPQHF,TGTGCCAGCAGCCCCGGTCCCCCAGGGTTCCGAAGCAATCAGCCCCAGCATTTT
TRBV10-3,-,TRBJ2-2,-,CAISDPTFGELFF,TGTGCCATCAGTGATCCTACCTTCGGGGAGCTGTTTTTT
TRBV2,many,TRBJ2-7,TRBD2,CASSSGGGLASIEQYF,TGTGCCAGCTCCTCCGGCGGGGGACTAGCGTCGATCGAGCAGTACTTC
TRBV29-1,-,TRBJ1-2,-,CSVPQGGINYGYTF,TGCAGCGTCCCCCAAGGAGGGATAAACTATGGCTACACCTTC
TRBV7-3,many,TRBJ2-2,-,CASSLTGGGQNTGELFF,TGTGCCAGCAGCCTCACGGGTGGGGGCCAGAACACCGGGGAGCTGTTTTTT
TRBV10-3,-,TRBJ2-7,TRBD2,CAIRPGTSGGPSSYEQYF,TGTGCCATCAGGCCCGGGACTAGCGGGGGGCCGAGCTCCTACGAGCAGTACTTC
TRBV7-3,once,TRBJ2-3,TRBD2,CASRLAGTTDTQYF,TGTGCCAGCCGGCTAGCGGGAACCACTGATACGCAGTATTTT
TRBV5-8,many,TRBJ2-7,TRBD1,CASSLGDRDSYEQYF,TGTGCCAGCAGCTTGGGGGACAGGGATTCCTACGAGCAGTACTTC
TRBV19,-,TRBJ1-6,-,CASSPGLRDF,TGTGCCAGTAGCCCCGGACTGCGGGACTTT
TRBV11-1,-,TRBJ1-6,TRBD1,CASSLMGQGDNSPLHF,TGTGCCAGCAGCTTAATGGGGCAGGGGGATAATTCACCCCTCCACTTT
TRBV15,-,TRBJ2-7,TRBD2,CATSRVGGGSSYEQYF,TGTGCCACCAGCAGAGTTGGCGGGGGGAGCTCCTACGAGCAGTACTTC
TRBV7-9,many,TRBJ1-2,TRBD1,CASSFNARGLGYGYTF,TGTGCCAGCAGCTTCAATGCCAGGGGGCTTGGCTATGGCTACACCTTC
TRBV7-2,many,TRBJ1-6,-,CASSLDGHNSPLHF,TGTGCCAGCAGCCTAGACGGTCATAATTCACCCCTCCACTTT
TRBV4-3,many,TRBJ2-7,-,CASSQELGGSYEQYF,TGCGCCAGCAGCCAAGAATTAGGGGGGTCATACGAGCAGTACTTC
TRBV25-1,-,TRBJ2-7,TRBD2,CASSLSGRINEQYF,TGTGCCAGCAGCTTAAGCGGGAGAATCAACGAGCAGTACTTC
TRBV4-1,many,TRBJ1-6,-,CASSDTRRDRRSPLHF,TGCGCCAGCAGCGACACACGTAGAGACAGGAGGTCACCCCTCCACTTT
TRBV2,-,TRBJ2-7,-,CASSPPGRSNRQYF,TGTGCCAGCAGCCCCCCGGGACGTAGCAATCGGCAGTACTTC
TRBV7-6,few,TRBJ1-1,-,CASSGTGFTEAFF,TGTGCCAGCAGCGGTACAGGGTTCACTGAAGCTTTCTTT
TRBV19,-,TRBJ2-2,TRBD1,CASGTGGTNTGELFF,TGTGCCAGTGGTACAGGGGGAACGAACACCGGGGAGCTGTTTTTT
TRBV19,many,TRBJ1-2,-,CASSYPSPPYGYTF,TGTGCCAGTAGCTACCCTTCCCCCCCCTATGGCTACACCTTC
TRBV4-3,-,TRBJ2-7,TRBD1,CATTPGGQGTYEQYF,TGCGCCACCACCCCGGGGGGACAGGGTACCTACGAGCAGTACTTC
TRBV4-3,many,TRBJ1-2,-,CASSQGTTAIYGYTF,TGCGCCAGCAGCCAAGGGACGACAGCTATCTATGGCTACACCTTC
TRBV27,-,TRBJ2-5,-,CASSLSGWDQETQYF,TGTGCCAGCAGTTTATCGGGGTGGGATCAAGAGACCCAGTACTTC
TRBV7-2,many,TRBJ2-7,TRBD1,CASSRDRGSYEQYF,TGTGCCAGCAGCCGGGACAGGGGCTCCTACGAGCAGTACTTC
TRBV5-1,few,TRBJ1-2,TRBD1,CASSDQGADGYTF,TGCGCCAGCAGCGACCAGGGGGCGGATGGCTACACCTTC
TRBV19,many,TRBJ1-2,-,CAERGAQGYTF,TGTGCTGAGAGAGGAGCTCAAGGCTACACCTTC
TRBV20-1,many,TRBJ2-2,TRBD2,CSTRGGKTGELFF,TGCAGTACGCGGGGGGGGAAAACCGGGGAGCTGTTTTTT
TRBV6-1,many,TRBJ1-4,-,CASSRGTVATNEKLFF,TGTGCCAGCAGCCGCGGGACCGTTGCAACTAATGAAAAACTGTTTTTT